Presented here are 21 T cell receptor beta chains from one specimen sequenced in a study of PD-1 blockade in mismatch repair-deficient tumors. Profiling relied on immunoSEQ multiplex PCR, and the TCRdb table lists in-frame clones only, not all of them. The table has some 120,000 clones, roughly nine tenths seen once; the top ten hold roughly 13%. The material sequenced was peripheral blood, taken 44 weeks after starting pembrolizumab. The source of these receptors is an adult with mismatch repair-deficient cancer.

The chain links TRBV29-1 to TRBJ2-3, with D maybe TRBD1 (6 bases). V lost 8 bases, J lost 2 bases, and 14 bases lay in between. Per germline, CDR1 SQVTM and CDR2 ANQGSEA. The CDR3 runs 13 residues. CDR3 sequence reads: CSLRTGPTDTQYF. The CDR3 DNA reads TGCAGCCTACGAACAGGGCCCACAGATACGCAGTATTTT.

This chain links TRBV9 with TRBJ2-7; TRBD2 aligns across 12 bases. Germline CDR1 and CDR2: SGDLS and YYNGEE. The CDR3 has 16 residues. Losses at the gene ends were 4 bases for V and 5 bases for J; bases not matched to a gene: 10. CDR3: CASSSPSGRAVNEQYF. In DNA, the CDR3 is TGTGCCAGCAGCTCCCCTAGCGGGAGGGCCGTTAACGAGCAGTACTTC.

This chain links TRBV30 with TRBJ2-1; D is undetermined. This CDR3 comprises 13 residues. Germline CDR1 is GTSNPN and CDR2 is SVGIG (reference sequence). V was shortened by 4 bases and J by 3 bases, with 10 bases between the two germline ends. The DNA for the CDR3 is TGTGCCTGGAAGGCGGCCTTCTACAATGAGCAGTTCTTC. Amino acids: CAWKAAFYNEQFF.

The gene calls are TRBV5-4 and TRBJ1-1; D is unclear. The germline CDR1 and CDR2 sequences are SGHNT and YYREEE (reference sequence). This CDR3 is built from 11 residues. The CDR3, as DNA: TGTGTTGTCAGGACCCCCACTGAAGCTTTCTTT. Its translation: CVVRTPTEAFF.

This clone has just one count. The CDR3 is CASSVLGTGGNEQFF. In DNA, the CDR3 is TGTGCCAGCAGCGTTTTAGGGACCGGGGGTAATGAGCAGTTCTTC. The chain employs TRBV9 and TRBJ2-1; a weak D match, TRBD2 (6 bases). V lost 2 bases, J lost 7 bases, and 16 bases lay in between. Germline V lookup: CDR1 SGDLS, CDR2 YYNGEE. The CDR3 has 15 residues.

The gene calls are TRBV19 and TRBJ2-1; TRBD2 agrees at 15 bases. In germline, CDR1 is LNHDA, CDR2 SQIVND (reference sequence). V trimming: 4 bases; J trimming: 7 bases; junction bases outside the gene matches: 11. The CDR3 consists of 18 residues. The CDR3 DNA follows: TGTGCCAGTAGTACCGGACTAGCGGGAGGGCGATTGGCGAATGAGCAGTTCTTC. This encodes CASSTGLAGGRLANEQFF. Full variable domain (remainder filled in from reference TRBV19 and TRBJ2-1): DGGITQSPKYLFRKEGQNVTLSCEQNLNHDAMYWYRQDPGQGLRLIYYSQIVNDFQKGDIAEGYSVSREKKESFPLTVTSAQKNPTAFYLCASSTGLAGGRLANEQFFGPGTRLTVL.

The chain links TRBV13 to TRBJ2-1, with 13 bases lining up with TRBD2. V gave up 4 bases and J gave up 4 bases; unmatched junction bases: 1. CDR1 is PRHDT, CDR2 FYEKMQ, per germline (reference sequence). CDR3 length equals 15 residues. DNA for the CDR3: TGTGCCAGCAGCTCGGGACTAGCGGGATACAATGAGCAGTTCTTC. Translating gives CASSSGLAGYNEQFF. The full variable domain, its missing parts supplied by reference TRBV13 and TRBJ2-1, is AAGVIQSPRHLIKEKRETATLKCYPIPRHDTVYWYQQGPGQDPQFLISFYEKMQSDKGSIPDRFSAQQFSDYHSELNMSSLELGDSALYFCASSSGLAGYNEQFFGPGTRLTVL.

This chain's CDR3 is CASSGGQRYEQYF. CDR3 nucleotide sequence: TGTGCCAGTAGTGGGGGACAGCGCTACGAGCAGTACTTC. The rearrangement uses TRBV19 and TRBJ2-7; 7 positions match TRBD1. The V and J ends lost 5 bases and 3 bases, in that order; junction bases with no gene match: 4. The CDR3 is made up of 13 amino acids. CDR1 LNHDA and CDR2 SQIVND come from the germline V gene (reference sequence).

CDR3 DNA: TGTGCCAGCAGCGCGGAGCGGGAGTTGGAGACCCAGTACTTC. Its translation is CASSAERELETQYF. The genes are TRBV9 and TRBJ2-5; TRBD2 matches at 8 bases. The V segment lost 3 bases and the J segment 5 bases; nucleotides outside the gene matches: 6. The CDR3 spans 14 residues. Germline assignment: CDR1 SGDLS and CDR2 YYNGEE.

V gene TRBV30 combines with J gene TRBJ2-7; 7 bases are a match to TRBD2. The CDR3 is made up of 16 amino acids. Per germline, CDR1 GTSNPN and CDR2 SVGIG (reference sequence). V lost 3 bases, J lost 3 bases, and 14 bases stayed unmatched. The CDR3 coding sequence is TGTGCCTGGAGGTCTAGGCGGGAGCTAGGGTTCTACGAGCAGTACTTC. This translates into CAWRSRRELGFYEQYF.

This sequence joins TRBV16 and TRBJ2-7, with D unclear. The CDR3 loop spans 14 amino acids. V was clipped by 0 bases and J by 6 bases, with 12 bases between them. In germline, CDR1 is KGHSY, CDR2 FQNENV. CDR3 in DNA: TGTGCCAGCAGCCAATCTGGGCCCTTGTCCGAGCAGTACTTC. This translates into CASSQSGPLSEQYF.

The rearrangement links TRBV5-5 to TRBJ2-6; perhaps D is TRBD1 or TRBD2 (6 bases each). Between the trimmed V and J ends, which lost 4 bases and 6 bases, there was a span of 17 bases. This CDR3 is 16 amino acids long. Germline V gene data show CDR1 as SGHKS and CDR2 as YYEKEE (reference sequence). The CDR3 loop is CASSVGSGAKANVLTF. In DNA form, the CDR3 reads TGTGCCAGCAGCGTGGGGTCGGGGGCGAAGGCCAACGTCCTGACTTTC.

The chain recombines TRBV13 with TRBJ2-4, with 9 positions matching TRBD1. This CDR3 has 18 residues. J lost 0 bases, V lost 0 bases, and 6 bases had no gene match. Germline-derived CDR1 and CDR2 are PRHDT and FYEKMQ (reference sequence). For the CDR3, the DNA is TGTGCCAGCAGCTTAGGGGGACAGGGTACCCTAGCCAAAAACATTCAGTACTTC. Its translation: CASSLGGQGTLAKNIQYF.

The chain joins TRBV4-3 to TRBJ1-5; D is unresolved. Germline V lookup: CDR1 LGHNA, CDR2 YSLEER. The CDR3 length is 15 residues. The V end was cut by 0 bases, the J end by 2 bases, with 8 bases between. CDR3 loop: CASSQEEGGNQPQHF. The CDR3 DNA reads as TGCGCCAGCAGCCAAGAAGAGGGAGGCAATCAGCCCCAGCATTTT.

The chain uses TRBV9 and TRBJ2-2; D is perhaps TRBD2 (6 bases). The germline CDR1 and CDR2 sequences are SGDLS and YYNGEE. CDR3 size: 14 residues. V was pared by 3 bases and J by 7 bases, with 13 bases between. The CDR3 protein is CASSAQRRDGELFF. CDR3 nucleotide sequence: TGTGCCAGCAGCGCCCAGCGGAGGGACGGGGAGCTGTTTTTT.

The chain couples TRBV5-8 to TRBJ2-7, with 9 nucleotides matching TRBD1. Per germline, CDR1 SGHTS and CDR2 YDEGEE. V lost 2 bases to trimming and J lost 4 bases; unmatched junction nucleotides: 4. This CDR3 contains 14 residues. CDR3 sequence reads: CASSFRDRDYEQYF. In DNA form, the CDR3 reads TGTGCCAGCAGCTTCCGGGACAGGGATTACGAGCAGTACTTC.

There are a few counts of this clone. The rearrangement joins TRBV6-5 to TRBJ2-7; D is uncertain. V lost 6 bases and J lost 4, with 13 bases in between. In germline, CDR1 is MNHEY, CDR2 SVGAGI. This CDR3 has 13 amino acids. Here the CDR3 reads CASSSDRIYEQYF. The CDR3 bases are TGTGCCAGCAGCTCGGACCGAATTTACGAGCAGTACTTC.

Here the CDR3 DNA reads TGTGCCAGCAGCTTCGCAAGAGGGGAACACTTCAATGAGCAGTTCTTC. As protein: CASSFARGEHFNEQFF. The V call is TRBV7-9, the J call TRBJ2-1; TRBD1 or TRBD2 may be the D gene (5 bases each). Trimming took 3 bases from V and 6 from J, leaving 18 bases between them. The CDR3 sequence is 16 residues long. The germline gives CDR1 SEHNR, CDR2 FQNEAQ (reference sequence).

CDR3 DNA: TGTGCCAGCAATGTAGCGGGAAAAAACAATGAGCAGTTCTTC. It encodes CASNVAGKNNEQFF. The chain joins TRBV2 to TRBJ2-1, with 8 bases aligning to TRBD2. CDR3 length: 14 amino acids. With 7 bases clipped from V and 5 bases from J, the junction kept 7 bases outside the gene matches. Looked up from germline, CDR1 is SNHLY and CDR2 is FYNNEI.

The V gene is TRBV4-2, the J gene TRBJ2-7; possibly TRBD2 for D (5 bases). V was clipped by 5 bases and J by 4 bases, with 12 bases between them. Germline assignment: CDR1 LGHNA and CDR2 YNFKEQ. This CDR3 region has 13 residues. In DNA, the CDR3 is TGTGCCAGCAGCGAGATCGGGGTTTACGAGCAGTACTTC. It codes for CASSEIGVYEQYF.

The rearrangement uses TRBV5-1 and TRBJ1-1, with 10 bases that match TRBD1. This CDR3 region has 13 residues. Per the germline V gene, CDR1 is SGHRS and CDR2 is YFSETQ. Trimming cost V 3 bases and J 5 bases; bases outside gene matches: 1. The CDR3 DNA is TGCGCCAGCAGCTGGGGACAGGGGACTGAAGCTTTCTTT. This gives the protein CASSWGQGTEAFF.